These 30 T cell receptor beta chains were all obtained from the same sample, sequenced in a study of blood T cell repertoires in COVID-19. Only in-frame clones appear in the TCRdb table, and some are missing; sequencing was by immunoSEQ multiplex PCR. The table records about 80,000 clones, roughly 80% of them present only once. The sequenced sample was peripheral blood. The receptors shown here come from a human donor in a cohort sampled during active COVID-19.

This chain uses TRBV24-1 with TRBJ2-1; no clear D gene. V lost 0 bases and J 7 bases, leaving 6 bases between the germline ends. Germline CDR1 KGHDR, CDR2 SFDVKD. This CDR3 region has 13 residues. The CDR3 DNA reads TGTGCCACCAGTGATTTGAGCCGTAATGAGCAGTTCTTC. Protein: CATSDLSRNEQFF.

The chain carries TRBV15 and TRBJ2-7; maybe TRBD1 (5 bases). The V and J ends lost 5 bases and 2 bases respectively, with 22 bases between them. Germline assignment: CDR1 LNHNV and CDR2 YYDKDF (reference sequence). This CDR3 spans 17 amino acids. DNA for the CDR3: TGTGCCACCAGCCCAATACGACAGAGCTTCAGACCCTACGAGCAGTACTTC. Translation: CATSPIRQSFRPYEQYF.

The genes are TRBV6-1 and TRBJ2-2; D is perhaps TRBD1 (6 bases). V was trimmed by 2 bases and J by 7 bases, leaving 14 bases between them. The CDR3 runs to 15 residues. Germline V gene data show CDR1 as MNHNS and CDR2 as SASEGT. The CDR3 is CASSEQQGYSGELFF. In DNA form, the CDR3 reads TGTGCCAGCAGTGAACAACAGGGTTACAGCGGGGAGCTGTTTTTT.

The CDR3 DNA reads TGTGCCAGTAGTGTGCTACAGGGTTACTATGGCTACACCTTC. It encodes CASSVLQGYYGYTF. The gene calls are TRBV19 and TRBJ1-2, with a weak D call TRBD1 (6 bases). Trimming pared 5 bases from V and 3 bases from J, leaving 13 bases between. The germline gives CDR1 LNHDA, CDR2 SQIVND (reference sequence). The length of the CDR3 is 14 residues.

V usage is TRBV7-8 and J usage is TRBJ1-5; 8 bases agree with TRBD1. The V gene end was trimmed by 4 bases and the J gene end by 6 bases; junction bases not matched to a gene: 11. This CDR3 is 16 amino acids long. Germline V gene data show CDR1 as SGHVS and CDR2 as FQNEAQ. Written as DNA, the CDR3 is TGTGCCAGCAGCTCCTGGACAGGGACTGTCTCTCAGCCCCAGCATTTT. This sequence encodes CASSSWTGTVSQPQHF.

V usage is TRBV27 and J usage is TRBJ2-1, with 8 bases that match TRBD2. The CDR3 spans 14 residues. The germline CDR1 and CDR2 sequences are MNHEY and SMNVEV (reference sequence). V gave up 3 bases and J gave up 4 bases; unmatched junction bases: 2. The CDR3 here is CASSFERGYNEQFF. The CDR3 region has the DNA TGTGCCAGCAGTTTTGAGCGGGGGTACAATGAGCAGTTCTTC.

This chain uses TRBV3-1 (or the pseudogene TRBV3-2) with TRBJ1-6; tentatively, D is TRBD1 (6 bases). V gave up 5 bases and J gave up 7 bases, with 15 bases separating them. Germline CDR1 and CDR2: LGHDT and YNNKEL (reference sequence). The CDR3 length is 15 residues. The CDR3 sequence is CASSANREGNSPLHF. The CDR3 DNA follows: TGTGCCAGCAGCGCGAACAGGGAGGGGAATTCACCCCTCCACTTT.

V usage is TRBV9 and J usage is TRBJ2-3, with a tentative D call TRBD2 (5 bases). Germline V gene sequence: CDR1 SGDLS, CDR2 YYNGEE. The V end was cut by 4 bases, the J end by 0 bases, with 15 bases between. The length of the CDR3 is 16 residues. In DNA, the CDR3 is TGTGCCAGCAGCACCCACCCCCTAGCTAGCACAGATACGCAGTATTTT. Amino acids: CASSTHPLASTDTQYF.

This sequence joins TRBV18 and TRBJ1-1; TRBD1 matches at 9 bases. The V gene end was trimmed by 3 bases and the J gene end by 10 bases; junction bases not matched to a gene: 6. Germline-derived CDR1 and CDR2 are KGHSH and LQKENI. CDR3 size: 13 residues. The CDR3 region is CASSPGTGSGAFF. Here the CDR3 DNA reads TGTGCCAGCTCACCTGGGACAGGGTCGGGAGCTTTCTTT.

The chain has TRBV19 and TRBJ2-7, with 9 bases that match TRBD1. The CDR3 has 13 residues. Germline CDR1 LNHDA, CDR2 SQIVND (reference sequence). Unmatched junction bases numbered 6, after V lost 6 bases and J lost 6 bases. The CDR3 bases are TGTGCCAGTAGCGCGGGACAGGGATTCGAGCAGTACTTC. Protein: CASSAGQGFEQYF. Drawing the rest from reference TRBV19 and TRBJ2-7, the complete variable domain is DGGITQSPKYLFRKEGQNVTLSCEQNLNHDAMYWYRQDPGQGLRLIYYSQIVNDFQKGDIAEGYSVSREKKESFPLTVTSAQKNPTAFYLCASSAGQGFEQYFGPGTRLTVT.

J is TRBJ1-5 and V is TRBV30; 8 bases are a match to TRBD1. V gave up 0 bases and J gave up 6 bases; unmatched junction bases: 4. This CDR3 region has 14 residues. Looked up from germline, CDR1 is GTSNPN and CDR2 is SVGIG (reference sequence). The CDR3, as DNA: TGTGCCTGGAGTGTAGGACAGGGAGGTCAGCCCCAGCATTTT. It yields the protein CAWSVGQGGQPQHF.

The gene calls are TRBV7-9 and TRBJ2-3, with a tentative D call TRBD2 (5 bases). The CDR3 is 13 residues long. V lost 4 bases and J lost 0, with 5 bases in between. Per germline, CDR1 SEHNR and CDR2 FQNEAQ (reference sequence). DNA of the CDR3: TGTGCCAGCAGCTGGACTAGCACAGATACGCAGTATTTT. This codes for CASSWTSTDTQYF.

This sequence joins TRBV19 and TRBJ2-1, with 11 bases matching TRBD2. The V segment lost 5 bases and the J segment 6 bases; nucleotides outside the gene matches: 12. This CDR3 comprises 17 residues. The germline CDR1 and CDR2 sequences are LNHDA and SQIVND (reference sequence). CDR3 sequence reads: CASSPRGLAGGRNEQFF. The CDR3 nucleotides are TGTGCCAGTAGTCCGAGAGGTCTAGCGGGGGGCCGCAATGAGCAGTTCTTC.

The rearrangement uses TRBV7-8 and TRBJ1-2; perhaps TRBD1 as D (6 bases). Germline assignment: CDR1 SGHVS and CDR2 FQNEAQ. The CDR3 sequence is 17 residues long. V gave up 2 bases and J gave up 1 base, with 17 bases separating them. CDR3 bases: TGTGCCAGCAGCTTACCGGACAGCCCTCTGTTTAACTATGGCTACACCTTC. As protein: CASSLPDSPLFNYGYTF.

This CDR3 reads CASSYLNKIHRSGFF. The CDR3 DNA reads TGTGCCAGCAGTTACCTAAATAAAATCCACCGGTCTGGGTTCTTC. The chain recombines TRBV6-6 with TRBJ2-1; D call uncertain. The V end was cut by 2 bases, the J end by 15 bases, with 23 bases between. The CDR3 length is 15 residues. The germline V gene encodes CDR1 MNHNY and CDR2 SVGAGI (reference sequence).

For this clone: An end of the junction does not agree with germline; a read error may underlie this. The V and J genes are TRBV11-2 and TRBJ2-3; D remains ambiguous. The CDR3 extends over 13 amino acids. In germline, CDR1 is SGHAT, CDR2 FQNNGV. The CDR3 protein is CASSLEHTDTQYF. The CDR3 bases are TGTGCCAGCAGCCTAGAACACACAGATACGCAGTATTTT.

This chain joins TRBV28 and TRBJ1-2; 10 nucleotides line up with TRBD1. The CDR3 runs to 13 residues. The V gene's germline CDR1 is MDHEN and CDR2 SYDVKM. The trim removed 6 bases at V and 8 bases at J, leaving 6 bases unmatched. In DNA form, the CDR3 reads TGTGCCAGCAGGGACGGGACAGGGGCCGGCTACACCTTC. Translating it yields CASRDGTGAGYTF.

The chain links TRBV6-6 to TRBJ2-3, with D possibly matching TRBD2 (5 bases). V was trimmed by 10 bases and J by 0 bases, leaving 5 bases between them. In germline, CDR1 is MNHNY, CDR2 SVGAGI (reference sequence). This CDR3 has 11 residues. The CDR3 nucleotides read TGTGCCACGGGGAGCACAGATACGCAGTATTTT. As protein: CATGSTDTQYF.

CDR3 sequence reads: CARVTVGNQPQHF. The CDR3 DNA is TGCGCCCGAGTTACGGTCGGCAATCAGCCCCAGCATTTT. V is TRBV5-1 and J is TRBJ1-5; D not resolved. CDR3 length: 13 residues. The germline CDR1 and CDR2 sequences are SGHRS and YFSETQ. Trimming took 10 bases from V and 2 from J, leaving 13 bases between them.

The count of this clone is one. V usage is TRBV6-5 and J usage is TRBJ1-3, with D tentatively TRBD1 (5 bases). The V gene lost 2 bases and the J gene lost 2 bases, with 13 bases spanning the gap. Germline V lookup: CDR1 MNHEY, CDR2 SVGAGI. The CDR3 contains 16 residues. The CDR3 sequence: CASSYTTGFAGNTIYF. The CDR3 DNA follows: TGTGCCAGCAGTTACACAACAGGCTTCGCTGGAAACACCATATATTTT.

The J gene is TRBJ2-3, the V gene TRBV7-9; possibly TRBD2 for D (6 bases). Trimming pared 7 bases from V and 2 bases from J, leaving 16 bases between. Germline V lookup: CDR1 SEHNR, CDR2 FQNEAQ (reference sequence). This CDR3 has 15 residues. The CDR3 nucleotides read TGTGCCAGCATCCGAGACAGCGGGTTCACAGATACGCAGTATTTT. Protein product: CASIRDSGFTDTQYF.

CDR3: CASSESRRETDTQYF. The DNA of the CDR3 is TGCGCCAGCAGTGAGTCGCGTCGGGAAACTGATACGCAGTATTTT. V is TRBV10-2 and J is TRBJ2-3, with D perhaps TRBD2 (5 bases). Germline CDR1 is WSHSY and CDR2 is SAAADI. V lost 0 bases, J lost 6 bases, and 13 bases lay in between. The CDR3 sequence is 15 residues long.

The V and J genes are TRBV6-6 and TRBJ2-7, with 8 bases fitting TRBD1. Germline V gene sequence: CDR1 MNHNY, CDR2 SVGAGI (reference sequence). The CDR3 runs to 13 residues. The J segment lost 4 bases and the V segment lost 5 bases, leaving 4 bases of the junction unmatched. CDR3 DNA: TGTGCCAGCAGTCCCGGGACAGGTTACGAGCAGTACTTC. Protein product: CASSPGTGYEQYF.

This chain uses TRBV6-1 with TRBJ2-7; tentatively, D is TRBD1 (6 bases). Germline lookup yields CDR1 MNHNS and CDR2 SASEGT. CDR3 length: 16 amino acids. Trimming left V 0 bases short and J 2 bases short, with 14 bases between. In nucleotides, the CDR3 is TGTGCCAGCAGTGAAGCCGGACAGCACACAGCCTACGAGCAGTACTTC. This codes for CASSEAGQHTAYEQYF.

A word on this clone: The same CDR3 arises from other DNA sequences in this sample as well. The V and J genes are TRBV11-2 and TRBJ2-7; D not resolved. This CDR3 is built from 13 residues. Per germline, CDR1 SGHAT and CDR2 FQNNGV. Trimming took 0 bases from V and 5 from J, leaving 8 bases between them. CDR3: CASSLDRRNEQYF. The CDR3 bases are TGTGCCAGCAGCTTAGATCGCAGGAACGAGCAGTACTTC.

V is TRBV11-3 and J is TRBJ2-1, with TRBD1 identical over 12 bases. This CDR3 is 17 amino acids long. The V gene's germline CDR1 is SGHNT and CDR2 YENEEA. J was trimmed by 9 bases and V by 1 base; bases with no gene match: 10. CDR3 bases: TGTGCCAGCAGCTTAGGGTCCGGGACAGGGGGCAGGGGTGAGCAGTTCTTC. Translation: CASSLGSGTGGRGEQFF.

This sequence joins TRBV4-1 and TRBJ1-2; D unclear. This CDR3 contains 15 residues. Germline CDR1 reads MGHRA; CDR2 reads YSYEKL. Trimming took 4 bases from V and 4 from J, leaving 16 bases between them. CDR3 nucleotides: TGCGCCAGCAGCCCCGACCCTCCGGGTAGCTATGGCTACACCTTC. Translating gives CASSPDPPGSYGYTF.

The chain links TRBV11-2 to TRBJ1-6, with D possibly being TRBD1 (5 bases). Germline V gene data show CDR1 as SGHAT and CDR2 as FQNNGV. The CDR3 contains 16 residues. Trimming took off 5 bases at V and 7 bases at J, with 18 bases between the two ends. The CDR3 DNA reads as TGTGCCAGCAGCCCCACGGTTTGGGGCCGAAATTCACCCCTCCACTTT. Translating it yields CASSPTVWGRNSPLHF.

The CDR3 region has the DNA TGTGCCAGCAATTACAGGGGGCTAGAGACCCAGTACTTC. Translating gives CASNYRGLETQYF. This chain joins TRBV2 and TRBJ2-5; 9 nucleotides line up with TRBD1. CDR3 length equals 13 residues. Germline V CDR1 and CDR2: SNHLY, FYNNEI. V trimming: 7 bases; J trimming: 4 bases; junction bases outside the gene matches: 4.

The chain links TRBV11-3 to TRBJ2-5; 14 bases map to TRBD2. The ends lost 5 bases at V and 1 base at J; junction bases unmatched: 3. The CDR3 covers 16 residues. From germline, CDR1 is SGHNT and CDR2 YENEEA. CDR3 region: CASSLGLAGVQETQYF. The CDR3 nucleotides are TGTGCCAGCAGCCTGGGACTAGCGGGGGTCCAAGAGACCCAGTACTTC. Combining the CDR3 with reference TRBV11-3 and TRBJ2-5 gives the whole variable domain EAGVVQSPRYKIIEKKQPVAFWCNPISGHNTLYWYLQNLGQGPELLIRYENEEAVDDSQLPKDRFSAERLKGVDSTLKIQPAELGDSAVYLCASSLGLAGVQETQYFGPGTRLLVL.